This TCR beta chain is from a study of blood T cells in healthy people across ages. Overall study findings and caveats: For the donors, CMV status was unknown and possibly confounded expanded clonotype changes.

Primers used in a second PCR of roughly 6 to 11 cycles were a sample-barcoded 5' primer and a J-beta primer mix. TCRdb independently ran MiXCR on the 5' RACE reads; one entry per CDR3 protein. The profile shows hundreds of thousands of distinct CDR3 sequences, under 45% of them singletons. This clonotype has only a few counts. No antigen is known for it. The specimen was blood. This receptor was obtained from a man aged 55 to 70 in good health.

The CDR3 loop reads CASSLDRLSYEQYF. CDR3 nucleotide sequence: TGTGCCAGCAGCTTAGACAGACTTTCCTACGAGCAGTACTTC. The rearrangement links TRBV7-2 to TRBJ2-7, with no clear D. Trimming removed 1 base from V and 1 base from J, with 8 bases in between. Germline V gene lookup returns CDR1 SGHTA and CDR2 FQGNSA. CDR3 length: 14 amino acids.